A few counts support the clone carrying this TCR beta chain. Its antigen is unknown. This CDR3 comprises 14 residues. Germline trimming cut 3 bases from V and 3 bases from J; bases unmatched to any gene: 2. CDR1 SGHAT and CDR2 FQNNGV come from the germline V gene. The data derive from a study of blood T cells in healthy people across ages. Study-wide results and limits: Estimates drawn from one million T cells were deemed to understate diversity. Roughly linear declines in TCR beta diversity per million T cells occurred with age.

It was with a sample-barcoded 5' primer and a J-beta primer mix that a second PCR of about 6 to 11 cycles was run. Each cDNA was tagged by a template-switch adaptor containing 12 random nucleotides. The study obtained at least 2.5 million CDR3-containing paired-end reads from every sample. TCRdb ran MiXCR on the 5' RACE reads and lists one entry per CDR3 protein. The sample has about 1.8 million distinct CDR3 sequences, around half seen once; the top ten hold around 2.1%. Specimen: blood. The TCR was taken from a woman aged 40 to 55 in good health. The chain joins TRBV11-2 to TRBJ2-7, with TRBD2 identical over 10 bases. The CDR3 loop is CASSFGLADYEQYF. The CDR3 DNA is TGTGCCAGCAGCTTTGGACTAGCGGACTACGAGCAGTACTTC.